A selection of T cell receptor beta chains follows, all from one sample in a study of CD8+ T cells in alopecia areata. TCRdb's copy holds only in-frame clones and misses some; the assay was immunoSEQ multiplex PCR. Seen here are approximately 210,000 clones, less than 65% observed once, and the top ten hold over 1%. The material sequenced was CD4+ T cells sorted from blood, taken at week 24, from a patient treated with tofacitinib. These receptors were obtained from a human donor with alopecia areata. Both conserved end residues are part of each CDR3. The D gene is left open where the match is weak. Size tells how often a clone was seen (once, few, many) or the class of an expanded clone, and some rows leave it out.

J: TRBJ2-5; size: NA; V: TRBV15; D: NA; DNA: TGTGCCACCAGCAGACCCCCAGGGGCGGCAGAGACCCAGTACTTC; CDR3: CATSRPPGAAETQYF
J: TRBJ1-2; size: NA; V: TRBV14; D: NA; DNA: TGTGCCAGCAGCCAAGAATATCGGCCCGAATATGGCTACACCTTC; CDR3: CASSQEYRPEYGYTF
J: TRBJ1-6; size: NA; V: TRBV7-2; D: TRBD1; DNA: TGTGCCAGCAGCTTAGACAGGGGTTCACCCCTCCACTTT; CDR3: CASSLDRGSPLHF
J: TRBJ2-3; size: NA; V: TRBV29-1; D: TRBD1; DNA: TGCAGCGTCGCGACAGGGGCCGTCACAGATACGCAGTATTTT; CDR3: CSVATGAVTDTQYF
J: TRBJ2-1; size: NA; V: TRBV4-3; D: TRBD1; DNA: TGCGCCAATCCGGGACAGGGGGTCAATGAGCAGTTCTTC; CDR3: CANPGQGVNEQFF
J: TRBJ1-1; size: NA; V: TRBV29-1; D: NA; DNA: TGCAGCGCGGTGGGGAACACTGAAGCTTTCTTT; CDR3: CSAVGNTEAFF
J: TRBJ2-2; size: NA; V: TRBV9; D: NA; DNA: TGTGCCAGCAGCGTAGCTGGGGCGGGGGCTAACACCGGGGAGCTGTTTTTT; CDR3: CASSVAGAGANTGELFF
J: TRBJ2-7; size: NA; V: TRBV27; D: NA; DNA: TGTGCCAGCAGTTCCACGCAGGGTGTGAGCACCTACGAGCAGTACTTC; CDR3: CASSSTQGVSTYEQYF
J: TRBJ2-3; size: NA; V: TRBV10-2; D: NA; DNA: TGCGCCAGCTCCCCGGGGAGGACAGATACGCAGTATTTT; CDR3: CASSPGRTDTQYF
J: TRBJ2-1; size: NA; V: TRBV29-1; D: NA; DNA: TGCAGCGTTGAGTCCCCAGGGGCTATCGATGAGCAGTTCTTC; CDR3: CSVESPGAIDEQFF
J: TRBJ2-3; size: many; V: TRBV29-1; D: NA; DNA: TGCAGCGTTGAAGATTTCAGGGGAGGTACGCAGTATTTT; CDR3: CSVEDFRGGTQYF
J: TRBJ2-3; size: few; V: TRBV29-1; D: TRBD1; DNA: TGCAGCGTTCGCTCCCCAGGGGGCGATACGCAGTATTTT; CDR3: CSVRSPGGDTQYF
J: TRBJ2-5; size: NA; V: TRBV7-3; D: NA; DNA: TGTGCCAGCAGCTTAACAGGGAAAGAGACCCAGTACTTC; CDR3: CASSLTGKETQYF
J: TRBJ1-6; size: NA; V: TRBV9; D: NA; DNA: TGTGCCAGCAGCGTAGATAATTCACCCCTCCACTTT; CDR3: CASSVDNSPLHF
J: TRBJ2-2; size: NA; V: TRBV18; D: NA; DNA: TGTGCCAGCTCACCACGTCCCACCGGGGAGCTGTTTTTT; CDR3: CASSPRPTGELFF
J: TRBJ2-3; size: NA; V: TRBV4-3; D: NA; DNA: TGCGCCAGCAGCCAGGGGAGGGTGGGGGGCCCCGAAGGTACGCAGTATTTT; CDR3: CASSQGRVGGPEGTQYF
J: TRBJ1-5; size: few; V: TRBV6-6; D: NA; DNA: TGTGCCAGCAACCAGGACCTCAAGCCCCAGCATTTT; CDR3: CASNQDLKPQHF
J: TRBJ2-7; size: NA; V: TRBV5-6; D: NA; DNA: TGTGCCAGCAGCCATGACGTAGGGGCAGAGCCCCACGAGCAGTACTTC; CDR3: CASSHDVGAEPHEQYF
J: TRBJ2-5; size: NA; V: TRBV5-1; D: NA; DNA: TGCGCCAGCAGCTTGGCACAGGCCGAGGGGGAGACCCAGTACTTC; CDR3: CASSLAQAEGETQYF
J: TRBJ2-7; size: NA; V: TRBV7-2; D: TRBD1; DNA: TGTGCCAGCAGCTCGGGACAGGCAGTATACGAGCAGTACTTC; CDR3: CASSSGQAVYEQYF
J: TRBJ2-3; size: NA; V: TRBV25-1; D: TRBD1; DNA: TGTGCCAGCAGTGATTCACCGGGACAGGGGGCGAGCACAGATACGCAGTATTTT; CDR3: CASSDSPGQGASTDTQYF
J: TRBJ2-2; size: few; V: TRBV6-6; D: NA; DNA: TGTGCCAGCAGTTACGGCGGAGGCAACACCGGGGAGCTGTTTTTT; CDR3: CASSYGGGNTGELFF
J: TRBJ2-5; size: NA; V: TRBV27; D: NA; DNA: TGTGCCAGCAGTTTTCAGGGGCGGGAGACCCAGTACTTC; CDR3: CASSFQGRETQYF
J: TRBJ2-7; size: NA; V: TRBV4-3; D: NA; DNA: TGCGCCAGCAGCCCCGGACAGACAATTGACTACGAGCAGTACTTC; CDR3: CASSPGQTIDYEQYF
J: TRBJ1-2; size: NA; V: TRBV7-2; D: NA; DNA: TGTGCCAGCAGCCCCGTCGGGACGGCCTATGGCTACACCTTC; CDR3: CASSPVGTAYGYTF
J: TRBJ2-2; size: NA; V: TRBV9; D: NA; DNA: TGTGCCAGCAGCGTTATCGGGACCGGGGAGCTGTTTTTT; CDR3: CASSVIGTGELFF
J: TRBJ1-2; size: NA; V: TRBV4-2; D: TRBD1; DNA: TGTGCCAGCAGCCAAGAACAGGGGGCCGGCTATGGCTACACCTTC; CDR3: CASSQEQGAGYGYTF
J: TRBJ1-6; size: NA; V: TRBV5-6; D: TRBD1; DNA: TGTGCCAGCAGCTTGGTTGGGACAGATAATTCACCCCTCCACTTT; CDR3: CASSLVGTDNSPLHF
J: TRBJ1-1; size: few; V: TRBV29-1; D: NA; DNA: TGCAGCGTTGAAGGAAGACAGCAGAGGGGGGCTTTCTTT; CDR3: CSVEGRQQRGAFF
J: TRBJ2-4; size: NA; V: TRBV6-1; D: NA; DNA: TGTGCCAGCAGATGGGAAGGGGGGGCTGGGAACATTCAGTACTTC; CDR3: CASRWEGGAGNIQYF
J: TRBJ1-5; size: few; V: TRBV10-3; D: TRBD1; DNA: TGTGCCATCAGTGCCGGGACAGGGGACAATCAGCCCCAGCATTTT; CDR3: CAISAGTGDNQPQHF
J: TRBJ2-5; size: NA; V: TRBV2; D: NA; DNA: TGTGCCAGCAGTGAAGGTCCGACACCTCGAGAGACCCAGTACTTC; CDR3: CASSEGPTPRETQYF